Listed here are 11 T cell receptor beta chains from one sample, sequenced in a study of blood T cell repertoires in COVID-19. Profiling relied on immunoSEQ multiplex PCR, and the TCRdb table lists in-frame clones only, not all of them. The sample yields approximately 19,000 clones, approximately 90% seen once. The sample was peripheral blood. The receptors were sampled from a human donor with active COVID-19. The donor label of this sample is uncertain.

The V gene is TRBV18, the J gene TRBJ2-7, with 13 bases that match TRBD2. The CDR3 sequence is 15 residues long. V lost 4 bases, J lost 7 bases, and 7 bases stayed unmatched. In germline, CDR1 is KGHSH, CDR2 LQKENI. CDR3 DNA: TGTGCCAGCTCACAGACCGGGACTAGCGGGGCTGAGCAGTACTTC. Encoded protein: CASSQTGTSGAEQYF.

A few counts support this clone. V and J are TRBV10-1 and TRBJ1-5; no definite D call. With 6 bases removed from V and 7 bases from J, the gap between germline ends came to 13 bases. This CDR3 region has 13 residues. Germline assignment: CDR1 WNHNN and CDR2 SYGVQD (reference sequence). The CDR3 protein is CASSACFRQPQHF. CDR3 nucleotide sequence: TGCGCCAGCAGCGCTTGCTTCAGGCAGCCCCAGCATTTT.

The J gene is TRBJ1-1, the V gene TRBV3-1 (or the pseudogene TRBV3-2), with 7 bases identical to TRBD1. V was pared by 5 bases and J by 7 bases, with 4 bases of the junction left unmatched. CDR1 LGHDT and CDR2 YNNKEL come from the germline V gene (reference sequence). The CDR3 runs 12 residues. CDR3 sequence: CASSFGQVEAFF. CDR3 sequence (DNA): TGTGCCAGCAGCTTTGGACAGGTTGAAGCTTTCTTT.

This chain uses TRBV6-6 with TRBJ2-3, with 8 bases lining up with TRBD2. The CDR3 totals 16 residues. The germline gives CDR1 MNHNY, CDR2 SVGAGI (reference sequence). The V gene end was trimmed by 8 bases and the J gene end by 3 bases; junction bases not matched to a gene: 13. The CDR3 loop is CASFGSRGVLTDTQYF. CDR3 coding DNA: TGTGCCAGCTTCGGGTCGCGGGGGGTGTTAACAGATACGCAGTATTTT.

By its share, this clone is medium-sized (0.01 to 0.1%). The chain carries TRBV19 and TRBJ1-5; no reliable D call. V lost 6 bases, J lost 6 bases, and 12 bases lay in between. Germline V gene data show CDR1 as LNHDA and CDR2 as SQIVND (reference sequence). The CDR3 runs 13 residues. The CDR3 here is CASREGSGQPQHF. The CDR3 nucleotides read TGTGCCAGTAGGGAGGGATCTGGTCAGCCCCAGCATTTT.

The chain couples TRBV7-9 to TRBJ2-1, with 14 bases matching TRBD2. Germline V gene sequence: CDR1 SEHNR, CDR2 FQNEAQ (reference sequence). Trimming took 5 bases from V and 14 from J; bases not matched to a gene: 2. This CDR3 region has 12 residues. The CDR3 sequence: CASSVTSGGEFF. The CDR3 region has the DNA TGTGCCAGCAGCGTGACTAGCGGGGGGGAGTTCTTC.

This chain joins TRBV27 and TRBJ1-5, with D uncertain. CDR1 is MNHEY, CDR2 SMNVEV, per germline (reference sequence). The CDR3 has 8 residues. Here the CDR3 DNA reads TGTCCTCCTCAGCCCCAGCATTTT. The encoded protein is CPPQPQHF.

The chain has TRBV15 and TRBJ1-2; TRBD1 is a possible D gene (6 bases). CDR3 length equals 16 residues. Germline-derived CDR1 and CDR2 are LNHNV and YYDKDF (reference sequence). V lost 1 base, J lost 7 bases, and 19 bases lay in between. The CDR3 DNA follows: TGTGCCACCAGCAGAGTGGGTACAGGGATCGTGGGTGGCTACACCTTC. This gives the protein CATSRVGTGIVGGYTF.

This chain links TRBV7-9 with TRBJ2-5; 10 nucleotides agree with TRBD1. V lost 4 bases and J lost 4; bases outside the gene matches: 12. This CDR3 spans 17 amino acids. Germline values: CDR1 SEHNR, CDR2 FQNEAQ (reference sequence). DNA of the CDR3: TGTGCCAGCAGCTCGATCCGGGAGACAGGGGGCACAGAGACCCAGTACTTC. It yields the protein CASSSIRETGGTETQYF.

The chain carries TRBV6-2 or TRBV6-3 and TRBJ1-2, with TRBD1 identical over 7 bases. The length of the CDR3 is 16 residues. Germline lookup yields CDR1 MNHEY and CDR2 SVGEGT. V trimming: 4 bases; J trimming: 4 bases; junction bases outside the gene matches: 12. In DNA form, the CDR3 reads TGTGCCAGCAGTTTGACAGGGACAGATGAACTCTATGGCTACACCTTC. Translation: CASSLTGTDELYGYTF.

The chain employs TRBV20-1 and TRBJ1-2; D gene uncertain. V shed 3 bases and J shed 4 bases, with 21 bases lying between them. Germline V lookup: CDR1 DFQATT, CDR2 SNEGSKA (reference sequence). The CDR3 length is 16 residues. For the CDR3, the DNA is TGCAGTGCTAGTACGGACCCGACCGGGGTTGTCTATGGCTACACCTTC. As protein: CSASTDPTGVVYGYTF.